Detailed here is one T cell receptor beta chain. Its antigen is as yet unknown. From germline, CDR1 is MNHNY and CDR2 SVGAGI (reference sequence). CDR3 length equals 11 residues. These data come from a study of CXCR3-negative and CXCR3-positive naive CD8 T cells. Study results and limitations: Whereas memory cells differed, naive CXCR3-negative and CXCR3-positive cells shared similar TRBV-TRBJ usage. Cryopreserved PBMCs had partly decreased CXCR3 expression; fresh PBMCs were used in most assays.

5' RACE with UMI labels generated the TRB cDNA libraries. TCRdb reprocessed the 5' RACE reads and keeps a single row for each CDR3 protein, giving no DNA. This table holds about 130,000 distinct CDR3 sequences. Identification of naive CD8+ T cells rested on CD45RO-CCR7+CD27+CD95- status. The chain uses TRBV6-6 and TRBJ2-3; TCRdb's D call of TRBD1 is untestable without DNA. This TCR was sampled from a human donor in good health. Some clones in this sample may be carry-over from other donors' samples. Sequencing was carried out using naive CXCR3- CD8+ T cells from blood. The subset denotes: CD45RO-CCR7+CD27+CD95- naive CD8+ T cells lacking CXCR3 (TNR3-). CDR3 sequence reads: CASSPGDTQYF.